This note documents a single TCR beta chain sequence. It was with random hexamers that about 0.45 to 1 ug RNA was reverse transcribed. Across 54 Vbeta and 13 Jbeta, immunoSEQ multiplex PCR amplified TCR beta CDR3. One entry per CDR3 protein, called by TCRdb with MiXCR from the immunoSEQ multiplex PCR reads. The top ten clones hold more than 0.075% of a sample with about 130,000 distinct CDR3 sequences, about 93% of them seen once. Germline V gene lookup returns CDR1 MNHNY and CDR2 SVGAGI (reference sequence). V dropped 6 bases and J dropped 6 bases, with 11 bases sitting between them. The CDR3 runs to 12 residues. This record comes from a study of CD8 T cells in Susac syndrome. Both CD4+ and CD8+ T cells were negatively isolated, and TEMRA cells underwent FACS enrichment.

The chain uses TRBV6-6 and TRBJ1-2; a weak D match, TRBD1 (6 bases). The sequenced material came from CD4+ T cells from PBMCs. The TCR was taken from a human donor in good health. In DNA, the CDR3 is TGTGCCAGCAGACCGGAGGGGGATGGCTACACCTTC. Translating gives CASRPEGDGYTF.